This TCR beta chain stems from a study of Ad26.COV2.S vaccination and SARS-CoV-2 variants. Study findings and constraints: Possible underestimation of total T cell responses by the TCR breadth and depth analyses was noted. Following vaccination, spike-specific CD8+ and CD4+ T cell responses reportedly exhibited substantial breadth.

A note on this clone: Its antigen is undetermined.

The table came from immunoSEQ multiplex PCR; TCRdb's copy has only in-frame clones and leaves some out. The repertoire holds about 480,000 clones, with approximately 90% as singletons. Noted treatment: 15 to 20 received Ad26.COV2.S at low or high dose, single or two shots; about 5 received placebo; per-sample allocation not given. The investigators took samples on day 63 after the first vaccine or placebo injection. An adult donor aged 18-55 years was enrolled in Boston. This TCR was sampled from a person between 18 and 60 years old who received the Ad26.COV2.S COVID-19 vaccine or a placebo. The material sequenced was peripheral blood, taken in a trial of Ad26.COV2.S vaccine versus placebo.

The CDR3 here is CAWRRKQRNTEAFF. The CDR3 nucleotides are TGTGCCTGGAGGAGGAAGCAGAGGAACACTGAAGCTTTCTTT. The gene calls are TRBV30 and TRBJ1-1; D is uncertain. This CDR3 has 14 residues. Trimming removed 3 bases from V and 1 base from J, with 12 bases in between. Germline CDR1 and CDR2: GTSNPN and SVGIG (reference sequence).